This T cell receptor beta chain was found in a study of monozygotic twins with inflammatory bowel disease. The quantity of total RNA per TCR library was around 3,600 ng. TCRdb reprocessed the 5' RACE reads; each CDR3 protein has one entry and no DNA is given. This sample's table has some 450,000 distinct CDR3 sequences. Germline values: CDR1 DFQATT, CDR2 SNEGSKA (reference sequence). CDR3 length: 15 amino acids. The J gene is TRBJ1-1, the V gene TRBV20-1; absent DNA, TCRdb's TRBD1 call cannot be checked. The sequence derives from a human donor with ulcerative colitis or Crohn's disease, or a healthy co-twin of an affected twin (not recorded which). The sample consisted of blood. The CDR3 sequence is CSASGQGGRVPEAFF.